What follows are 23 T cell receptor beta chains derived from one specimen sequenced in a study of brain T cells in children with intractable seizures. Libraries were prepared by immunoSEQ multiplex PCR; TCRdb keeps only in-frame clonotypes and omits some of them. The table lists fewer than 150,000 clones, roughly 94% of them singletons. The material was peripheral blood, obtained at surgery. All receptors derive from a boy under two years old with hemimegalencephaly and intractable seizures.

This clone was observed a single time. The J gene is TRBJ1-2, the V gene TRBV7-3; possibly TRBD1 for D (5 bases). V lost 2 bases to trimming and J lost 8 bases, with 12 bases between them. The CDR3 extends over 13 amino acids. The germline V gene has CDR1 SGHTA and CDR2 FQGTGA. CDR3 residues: CASSLGPGRGYTF. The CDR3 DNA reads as TGTGCCAGCAGCTTAGGTCCAGGGCGGGGCTACACCTTC. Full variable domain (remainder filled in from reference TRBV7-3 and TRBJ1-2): GAGVSQTPSNKVTEKGKYVELRCDPISGHTALYWYRQSLGQGPEFLIYFQGTGAADDSGLPNDRFFAVRPEGSVSTLKIQRTERGDSAVYLCASSLGPGRGYTFGSGTRLTVV.

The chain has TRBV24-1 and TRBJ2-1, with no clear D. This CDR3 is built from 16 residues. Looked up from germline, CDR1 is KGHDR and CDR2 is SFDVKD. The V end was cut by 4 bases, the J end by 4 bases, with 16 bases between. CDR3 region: CATSDPDPLKYNEQFF. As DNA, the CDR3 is TGTGCCACCAGTGACCCCGACCCGCTTAAGTACAATGAGCAGTTCTTC.

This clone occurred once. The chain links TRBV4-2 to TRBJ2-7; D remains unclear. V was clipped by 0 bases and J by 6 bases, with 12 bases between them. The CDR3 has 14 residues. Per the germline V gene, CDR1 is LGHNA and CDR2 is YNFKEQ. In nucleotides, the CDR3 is TGTGCCAGCAGCCAAGATGGGCTATTGACCGAGCAGTACTTC. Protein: CASSQDGLLTEQYF.

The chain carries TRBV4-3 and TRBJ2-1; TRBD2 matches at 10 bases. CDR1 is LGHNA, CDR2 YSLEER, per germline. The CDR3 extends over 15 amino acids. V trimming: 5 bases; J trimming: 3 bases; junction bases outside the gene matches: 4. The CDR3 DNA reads TGCGCCAGCAGCGGGGGGACTAGCGTCTACAATGAGCAGTTCTTC. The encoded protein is CASSGGTSVYNEQFF.

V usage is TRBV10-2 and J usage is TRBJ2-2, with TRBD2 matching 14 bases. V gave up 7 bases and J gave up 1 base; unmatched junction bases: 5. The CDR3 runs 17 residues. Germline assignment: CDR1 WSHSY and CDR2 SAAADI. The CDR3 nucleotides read TGCGCCAGCAAGGGACTAGCGGGAGTTATGAACACCGGGGAGCTGTTTTTT. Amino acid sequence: CASKGLAGVMNTGELFF.

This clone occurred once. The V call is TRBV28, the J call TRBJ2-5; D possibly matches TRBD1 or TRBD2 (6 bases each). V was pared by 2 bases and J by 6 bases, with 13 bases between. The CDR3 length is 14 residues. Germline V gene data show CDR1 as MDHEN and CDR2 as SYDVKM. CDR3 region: CASSLGTGRKTQYF. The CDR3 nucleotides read TGTGCCAGCAGTTTAGGTACAGGGAGGAAGACCCAGTACTTC.

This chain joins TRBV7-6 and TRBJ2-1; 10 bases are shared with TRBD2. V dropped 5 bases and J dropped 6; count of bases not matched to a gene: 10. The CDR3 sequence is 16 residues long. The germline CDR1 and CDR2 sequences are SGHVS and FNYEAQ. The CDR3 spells CASSPRRTSGFNEQFF. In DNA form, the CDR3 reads TGTGCCAGCAGCCCTCGACGGACTAGCGGATTCAATGAGCAGTTCTTC.

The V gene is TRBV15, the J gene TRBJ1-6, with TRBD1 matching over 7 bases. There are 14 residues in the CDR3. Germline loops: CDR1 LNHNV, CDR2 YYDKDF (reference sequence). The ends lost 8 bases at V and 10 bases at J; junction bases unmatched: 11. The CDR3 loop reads CATRGGGERSPLHF. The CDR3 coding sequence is TGTGCCACCCGAGGGGGCGGGGAGCGGTCACCCCTCCACTTT.

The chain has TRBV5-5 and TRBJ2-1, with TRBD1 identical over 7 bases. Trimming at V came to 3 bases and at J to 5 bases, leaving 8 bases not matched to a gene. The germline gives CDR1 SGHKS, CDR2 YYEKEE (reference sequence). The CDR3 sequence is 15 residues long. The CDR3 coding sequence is TGTGCCAGCAGCTGTAAAACCGGGACAGACAATGAGCAGTTCTTC. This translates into CASSCKTGTDNEQFF.

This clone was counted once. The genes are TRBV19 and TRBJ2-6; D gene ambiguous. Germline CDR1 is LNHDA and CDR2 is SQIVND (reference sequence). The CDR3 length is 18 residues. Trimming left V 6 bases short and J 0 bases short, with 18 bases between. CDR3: CASSRPGFPISGANVLTF. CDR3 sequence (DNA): TGTGCCAGTAGCCGCCCCGGCTTCCCTATCTCTGGGGCCAACGTCCTGACTTTC.

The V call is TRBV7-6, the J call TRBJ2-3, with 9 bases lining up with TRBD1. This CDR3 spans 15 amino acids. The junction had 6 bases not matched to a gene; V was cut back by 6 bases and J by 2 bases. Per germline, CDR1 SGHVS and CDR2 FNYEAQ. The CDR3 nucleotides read TGTGCCAGCAGTTTGGACAGGGGAGACACAGATACGCAGTATTTT. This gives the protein CASSLDRGDTDTQYF.

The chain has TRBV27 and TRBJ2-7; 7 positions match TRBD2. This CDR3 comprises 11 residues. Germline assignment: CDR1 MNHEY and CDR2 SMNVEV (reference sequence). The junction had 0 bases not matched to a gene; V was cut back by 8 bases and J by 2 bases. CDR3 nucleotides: TGTGCCAGCGGGGGGGCCTACGAGCAGTACTTC. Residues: CASGGAYEQYF.

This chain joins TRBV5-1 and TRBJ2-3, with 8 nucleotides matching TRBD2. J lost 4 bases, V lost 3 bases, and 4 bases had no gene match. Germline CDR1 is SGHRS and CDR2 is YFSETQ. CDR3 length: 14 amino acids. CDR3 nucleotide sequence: TGCGCCAGCAGCTGGGGACTAGTTTCAGATACGCAGTATTTT. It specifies CASSWGLVSDTQYF.

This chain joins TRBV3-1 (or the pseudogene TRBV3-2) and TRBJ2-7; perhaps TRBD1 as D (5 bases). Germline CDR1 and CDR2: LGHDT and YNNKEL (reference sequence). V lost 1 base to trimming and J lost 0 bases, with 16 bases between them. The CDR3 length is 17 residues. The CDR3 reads CASSQVWWGLGSYEQYF. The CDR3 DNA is TGTGCCAGCAGCCAAGTTTGGTGGGGCTTGGGCTCCTACGAGCAGTACTTC.

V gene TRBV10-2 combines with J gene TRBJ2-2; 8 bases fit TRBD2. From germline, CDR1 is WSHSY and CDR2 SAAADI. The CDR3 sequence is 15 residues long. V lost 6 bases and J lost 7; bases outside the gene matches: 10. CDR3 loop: CASRGLAEIGGELFF. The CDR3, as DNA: TGCGCCAGCAGAGGACTAGCTGAAATAGGCGGGGAGCTGTTTTTT.

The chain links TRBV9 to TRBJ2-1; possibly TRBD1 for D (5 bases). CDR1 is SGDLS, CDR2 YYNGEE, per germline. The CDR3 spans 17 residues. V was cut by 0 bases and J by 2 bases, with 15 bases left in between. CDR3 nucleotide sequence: TGTGCCAGCAGCGTAGAGACGGGCAGGGTGGCCTACAATGAGCAGTTCTTC. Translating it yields CASSVETGRVAYNEQFF.

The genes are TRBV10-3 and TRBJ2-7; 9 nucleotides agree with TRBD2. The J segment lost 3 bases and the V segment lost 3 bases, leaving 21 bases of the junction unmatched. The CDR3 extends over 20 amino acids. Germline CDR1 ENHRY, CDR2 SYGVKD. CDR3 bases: TGTGCCATCAGTGAAAGGCCTGCCTATCTCCCTAGCGGGACGAGCTACGAGCAGTACTTC. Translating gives CAISERPAYLPSGTSYEQYF.

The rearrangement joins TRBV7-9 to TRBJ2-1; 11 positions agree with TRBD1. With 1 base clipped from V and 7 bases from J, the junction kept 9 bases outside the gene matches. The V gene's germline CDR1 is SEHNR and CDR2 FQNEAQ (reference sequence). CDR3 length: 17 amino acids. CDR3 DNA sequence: TGTGCCAGCAGCTTAGGAGTGGGACAGGGGGAATCGAATGAGCAGTTCTTC. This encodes CASSLGVGQGESNEQFF.

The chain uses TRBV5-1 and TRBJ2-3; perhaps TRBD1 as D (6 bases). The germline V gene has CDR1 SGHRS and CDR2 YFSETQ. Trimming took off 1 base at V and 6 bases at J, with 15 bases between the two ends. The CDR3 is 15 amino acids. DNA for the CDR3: TGCGCCAGCAGCTTGTTATCGAAAGGGGGTGATACGCAGTATTTT. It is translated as CASSLLSKGGDTQYF.

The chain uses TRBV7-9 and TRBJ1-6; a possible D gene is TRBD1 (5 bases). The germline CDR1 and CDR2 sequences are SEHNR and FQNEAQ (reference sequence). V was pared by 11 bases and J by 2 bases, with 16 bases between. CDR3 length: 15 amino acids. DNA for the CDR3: TGTGCCGTAGACCAAGGACAAGCCTATAATTCACCCCTCCACTTT. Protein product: CAVDQGQAYNSPLHF.

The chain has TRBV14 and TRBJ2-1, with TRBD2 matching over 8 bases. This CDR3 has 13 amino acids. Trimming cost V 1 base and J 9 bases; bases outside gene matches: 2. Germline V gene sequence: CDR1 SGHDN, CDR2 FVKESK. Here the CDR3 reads CASSQAGGPEQFF. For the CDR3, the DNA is TGTGCCAGCAGCCAAGCGGGAGGGCCTGAGCAGTTCTTC.

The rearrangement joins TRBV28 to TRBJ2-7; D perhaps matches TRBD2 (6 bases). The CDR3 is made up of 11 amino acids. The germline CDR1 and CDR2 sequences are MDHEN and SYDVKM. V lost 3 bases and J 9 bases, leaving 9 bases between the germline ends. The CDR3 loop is CASSLGGVQYF. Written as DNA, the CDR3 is TGTGCCAGCAGTTTGGGCGGGGTGCAGTACTTC.

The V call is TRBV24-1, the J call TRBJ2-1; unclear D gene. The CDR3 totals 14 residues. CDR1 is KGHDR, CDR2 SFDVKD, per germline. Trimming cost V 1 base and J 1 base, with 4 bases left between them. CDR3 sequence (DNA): TGTGCCACCAGTGATTTAGGGTCCTACAATGAGCAGTTCTTC. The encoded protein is CATSDLGSYNEQFF.